This T cell receptor beta chain was retrieved from a study of monozygotic twins with inflammatory bowel disease. The germline V gene has CDR1 SGHTA and CDR2 FQGNSA. This CDR3 spans 15 amino acids. TCRdb re-called the 5' RACE reads; one entry per CDR3 protein, DNA not given. Its listing shows around 450,000 distinct CDR3 sequences. This chain connects TRBV7-2 to TRBJ1-2; with no DNA, the TCRdb D assignment of TRBD1 cannot be verified. The sequenced sample was blood. The receptor comes from a human donor with ulcerative colitis or Crohn's disease, or a healthy co-twin of an affected twin (not recorded which). The CDR3 spells CASSPIFGTGGGYTF.